This T cell receptor beta chain was identified during a study of blood T cell repertoires in COVID-19. Germline CDR1 is KGHSH and CDR2 is LQKENI. V shed 2 bases and J shed 7 bases, with 11 bases lying between them. There are 13 residues in the CDR3. Produced via immunoSEQ multiplex PCR; TCRdb's table is partial and in-frame only. The table records 150,000 to 200,000 clones, roughly 85% of them present only once. The receptor was isolated from a human donor with acute or convalescent COVID-19. The donor label of this sample is uncertain. The chain recombines TRBV18 with TRBJ1-2; TRBD1 is a possible D gene (6 bases). The specimen was peripheral blood. For the CDR3, the DNA is TGTGCCAGCTCACCAGAGGCAGGGGCTGGCTACACCTTC. Translated: CASSPEAGAGYTF.